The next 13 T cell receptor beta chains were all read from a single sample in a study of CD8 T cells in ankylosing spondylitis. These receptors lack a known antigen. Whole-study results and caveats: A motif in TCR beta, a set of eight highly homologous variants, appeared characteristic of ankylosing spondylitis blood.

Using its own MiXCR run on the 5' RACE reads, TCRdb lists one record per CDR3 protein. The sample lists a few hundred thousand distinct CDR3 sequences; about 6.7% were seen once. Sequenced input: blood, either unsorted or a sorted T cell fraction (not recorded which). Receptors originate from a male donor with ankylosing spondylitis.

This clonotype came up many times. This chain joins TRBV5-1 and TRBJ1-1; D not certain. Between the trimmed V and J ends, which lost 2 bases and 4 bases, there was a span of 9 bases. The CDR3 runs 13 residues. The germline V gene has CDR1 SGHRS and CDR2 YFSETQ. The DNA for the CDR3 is TGCGCCAGCAGCTTTGAGGGCGGCACTGAAGCTTTCTTT. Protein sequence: CASSFEGGTEAFF.

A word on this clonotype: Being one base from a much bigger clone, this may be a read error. CDR3 DNA: TGTGCCAGCACCGGGGGACAGCGATCCTACGAGCAGTACTTC. Its protein product is CASTGGQRSYEQYF. The chain uses TRBV5-6 and TRBJ2-7; D perhaps matches TRBD1 (7 bases). V lost 6 bases, J lost 1 base, and 14 bases lay in between. The CDR3 is 14 amino acids. Germline assignment: CDR1 SGHDT and CDR2 YYEEEE. Together with reference TRBV5-6 and TRBJ2-7, the CDR3 gives the full variable domain: DAGVTQSPTHLIKTRGQQVTLRCSPKSGHDTVSWYQQALGQGPQFIFQYYEEEERQRGNFPDRFSGHQFPNYSSELNVNALLLGDSALYLCASTGGQRSYEQYFGPGTRLTVT.

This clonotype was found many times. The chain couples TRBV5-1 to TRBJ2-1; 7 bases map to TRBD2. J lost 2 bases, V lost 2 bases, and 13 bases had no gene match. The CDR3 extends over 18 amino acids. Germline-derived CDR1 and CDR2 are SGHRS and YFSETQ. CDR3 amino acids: CASSLRPSGSFTYNEQFF. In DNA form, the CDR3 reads TGCGCCAGCAGCTTACGCCCTAGCGGTTCCTTTACCTACAATGAGCAGTTCTTC.

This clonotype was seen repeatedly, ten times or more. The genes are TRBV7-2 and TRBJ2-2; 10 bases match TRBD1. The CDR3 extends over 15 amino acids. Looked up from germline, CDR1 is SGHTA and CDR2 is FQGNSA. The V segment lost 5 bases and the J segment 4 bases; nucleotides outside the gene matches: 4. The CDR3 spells CASSLRTGGTGELFF. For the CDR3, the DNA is TGTGCCAGCAGCCTAAGGACAGGGGGCACCGGGGAGCTGTTTTTT. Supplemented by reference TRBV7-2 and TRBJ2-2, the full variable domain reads GAGVSQSPSNKVTEKGKDVELRCDPISGHTALYWYRQSLGQGLEFLIYFQGNSAPDKSGLPSDRFSAERTGGSVSTLTIQRTQQEDSAVYLCASSLRTGGTGELFFGEGSRLTVL.

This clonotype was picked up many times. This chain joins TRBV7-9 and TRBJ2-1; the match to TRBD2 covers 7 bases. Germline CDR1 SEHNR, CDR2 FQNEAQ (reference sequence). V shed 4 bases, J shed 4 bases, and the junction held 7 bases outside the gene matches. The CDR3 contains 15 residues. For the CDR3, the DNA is TGTGCCAGCAGCTCCGCCCTAGCGGCATACAATGAGCAGTTCTTC. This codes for CASSSALAAYNEQFF.

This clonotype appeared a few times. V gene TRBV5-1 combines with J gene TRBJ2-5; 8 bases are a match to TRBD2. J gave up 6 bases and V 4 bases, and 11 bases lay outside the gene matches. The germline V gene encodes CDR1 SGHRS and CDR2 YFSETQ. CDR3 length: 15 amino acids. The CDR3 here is CASSPFGGDGKTQYF. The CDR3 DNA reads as TGCGCCAGCAGCCCCTTCGGGGGGGACGGGAAGACCCAGTACTTC.

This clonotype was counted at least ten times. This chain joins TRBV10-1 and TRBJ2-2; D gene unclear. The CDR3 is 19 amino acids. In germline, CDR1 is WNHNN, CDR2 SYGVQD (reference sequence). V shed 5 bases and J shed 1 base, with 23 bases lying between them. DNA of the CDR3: TGCGCCAGCAGTAATATGATGGGGATGACGGCAGGGAACACCGGGGAGCTGTTTTTT. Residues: CASSNMMGMTAGNTGELFF.

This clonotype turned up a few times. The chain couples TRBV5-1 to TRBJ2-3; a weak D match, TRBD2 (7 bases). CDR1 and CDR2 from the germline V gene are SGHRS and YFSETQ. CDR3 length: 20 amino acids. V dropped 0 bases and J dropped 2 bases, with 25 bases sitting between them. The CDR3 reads CASSLGDTVAGETNTDTQYF. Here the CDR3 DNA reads TGCGCCAGCAGCTTGGGGGACACCGTGGCGGGGGAAACAAACACAGATACGCAGTATTTT.

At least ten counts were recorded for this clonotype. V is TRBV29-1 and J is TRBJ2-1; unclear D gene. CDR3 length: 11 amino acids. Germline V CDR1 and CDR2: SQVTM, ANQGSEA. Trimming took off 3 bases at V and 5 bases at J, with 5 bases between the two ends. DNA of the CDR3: TGCAGCGTTGATCCCCACAATGAGCAGTTCTTC. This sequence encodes CSVDPHNEQFF.

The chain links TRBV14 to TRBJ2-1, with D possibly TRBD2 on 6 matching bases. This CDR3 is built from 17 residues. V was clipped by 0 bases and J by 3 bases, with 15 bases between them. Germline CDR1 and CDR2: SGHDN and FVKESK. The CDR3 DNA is TGTGCCAGCAGCCAAGATCTTCGGAGGGGCTTCTACAATGAGCAGTTCTTC. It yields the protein CASSQDLRRGFYNEQFF.

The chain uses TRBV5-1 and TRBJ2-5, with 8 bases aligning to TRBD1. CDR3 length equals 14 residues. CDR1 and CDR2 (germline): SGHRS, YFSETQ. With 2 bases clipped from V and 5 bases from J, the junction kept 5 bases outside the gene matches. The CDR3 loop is CASSFGRGLETQYF. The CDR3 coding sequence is TGCGCCAGCAGCTTTGGCAGGGGGCTCGAGACCCAGTACTTC.

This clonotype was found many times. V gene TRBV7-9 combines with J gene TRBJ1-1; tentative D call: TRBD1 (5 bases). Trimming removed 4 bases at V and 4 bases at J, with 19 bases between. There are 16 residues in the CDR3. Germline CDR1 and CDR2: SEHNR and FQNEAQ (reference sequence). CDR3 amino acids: CASSSGPQLLGTEAFF. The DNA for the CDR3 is TGTGCCAGCAGCTCGGGACCTCAATTACTGGGCACTGAAGCTTTCTTT.

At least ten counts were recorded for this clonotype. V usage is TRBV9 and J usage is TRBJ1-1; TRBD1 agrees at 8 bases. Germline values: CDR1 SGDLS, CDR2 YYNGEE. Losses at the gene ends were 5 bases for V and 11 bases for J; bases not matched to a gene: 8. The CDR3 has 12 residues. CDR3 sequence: CASRPGTGGAFF. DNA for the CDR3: TGTGCCAGCAGACCGGGGACAGGTGGGGCTTTCTTT.